The clone carrying this TCR beta chain was seen ten or more times. Its matching antigen is unknown. Quantitative barcoded 5'-RACE was used to prepare TCR beta libraries. From the 5' RACE reads, TCRdb called clonotypes with MiXCR, one entry per CDR3 protein. The table has around 770,000 distinct CDR3 sequences, about 11% seen once. The entry originates in a study of CD8 T cells in ankylosing spondylitis. General study results and limits: Characteristic, it appeared, of ankylosing spondylitis blood was a TCR beta motif of seven or eight highly homologous variants.

This CDR3 region has 13 residues. The germline V gene encodes CDR1 DFQATT and CDR2 SNEGSKA (reference sequence). Trimming cost V 3 bases and J 4 bases, with 11 bases left between them. This TCR was sampled from a male donor with ankylosing spondylitis. Specimen: blood, either unsorted or a sorted T cell fraction (not recorded which). The V and J genes are TRBV20-1 and TRBJ2-3; D could derive from TRBD1 or TRBD2 (5 bases each). The CDR3 region is CSARDGTADTQYF. The CDR3 nucleotides are TGCAGTGCTAGGGACGGGACCGCAGATACGCAGTATTTT.